This TCR beta chain was profiled in a study of blood T cells in healthy people across ages. The use of a sample-barcoded 5' primer and a J-beta primer mix characterized a second PCR of roughly 6 to 11 cycles. TCRdb passed the 5' RACE reads through MiXCR, listing each CDR3 protein once. The sample includes 600,000 to 850,000 distinct CDR3 sequences, roughly 47% of them seen just once. The V gene lost 3 bases and the J gene lost 0 bases, with 17 bases spanning the gap. The CDR3 spans 16 residues. Germline V lookup: CDR1 SQVTM, CDR2 ANQGSEA. This clonotype was picked up a small number of times. Sequencing input: blood. V is TRBV29-1 and J is TRBJ1-2; the D is unclear. This TCR derives from a woman between 55 and 75 years old in good health. CDR3 in DNA: TGCAGCGTTGATGCTGCTCGGCGGTACACTAACTATGGCTACACCTTC. This codes for CSVDAARRYTNYGYTF.